Below, 12 T cell receptor beta chains from the same sample are listed, as sequenced in a study of blood T cells in healthy people across ages (dated by TCRdb to between 2015 and 2017). The library was made by 5' RACE. Reads for this sample came from an Illumina HiSeq 2500. The second PCR ran for roughly 7 to 11 cycles and used a J-beta primer mix along with a sample-barcoded 5' primer. TCRdb reprocessed the public reads (quality trimming at Q25 with fastp, clone calling with MiXCR) and kept in-frame beta chains. Rows merge per CDR3 protein into single entries with the most common DNA and genes. This sample has approximately 800,000 distinct CDR3 sequences in its table, and around 25% of those were observed once. The top ten constitute approximately 4% of the sample. These data were also reused for a study on T cells of mothers and their children.

The sequencing input was blood. The receptors originated from a boy aged 5-17 years in good health.

The chain joins TRBV27 to TRBJ2-7; D is perhaps TRBD1 (5 bases). The V gene lost 2 bases and the J gene lost 2 bases, with 10 bases spanning the gap. CDR1 is MNHEY and CDR2 is SMNVEV in the germline V gene (reference sequence). CDR3 length equals 14 residues. CDR3 DNA sequence: TGTGCCAGCAGTTTAGACAGTGAAACCTACGAGCAGTACTTC. It is translated as CASSLDSETYEQYF.

This clonotype was found a few times. The gene calls are TRBV6-4 and TRBJ1-2; D is possibly TRBD1 (5 bases). Germline-derived CDR1 and CDR2 are MRHNA and SNTAGT. CDR3 length: 14 amino acids. The V end was cut by 2 bases, the J end by 8 bases, with 15 bases between. The CDR3 bases are TGTGCCAGCAGTGACCATGGCAGGGCTGGGGGCTACACCTTC. This translates into CASSDHGRAGGYTF.

The sample holds a few counts of this clonotype. The V and J genes are TRBV5-1 and TRBJ2-7; no clear D gene. The V end was cut by 2 bases, the J end by 3 bases, with 15 bases between. This CDR3 is built from 15 residues. Germline loops: CDR1 SGHRS, CDR2 YFSETQ. The CDR3 DNA follows: TGCGCCAGCAGCTTTCGGGCAGCCGAAAACTACGAGCAGTACTTC. It is translated as CASSFRAAENYEQYF.

The J gene is TRBJ2-1, the V gene TRBV7-2, with D uncertain. Trimming cost V 2 bases and J 5 bases, with 13 bases left between them. Germline V lookup: CDR1 SGHTA, CDR2 FQGNSA. The CDR3 has 15 residues. The CDR3 coding sequence is TGTGCCAGCAGCTTACGTGGGAAGGCTAACAATGAGCAGTTCTTC. It is translated as CASSLRGKANNEQFF. Filled out from reference TRBV7-2 and TRBJ2-1, the complete variable domain reads GAGVSQSPSNKVTEKGKDVELRCDPISGHTALYWYRQSLGQGLEFLIYFQGNSAPDKSGLPSDRFSAERTGGSVSTLTIQRTQQEDSAVYLCASSLRGKANNEQFFGPGTRLTVL.

There are a few counts of this clonotype. The genes are TRBV20-1 and TRBJ2-7; D may be TRBD1 (6 bases). Trimming took off 5 bases at V and 5 bases at J, with 7 bases between the two ends. CDR3 length: 10 amino acids. Per germline, CDR1 DFQATT and CDR2 SNEGSKA (reference sequence). The CDR3: CSAGQNEQYF. As DNA, the CDR3 is TGCAGTGCTGGACAGAACGAGCAGTACTTC.

This clonotype turned up a few times. This rearrangement joins TRBV9 to TRBJ2-5, with D perhaps matching TRBD2 (5 bases). With the DNA end fitting TRBJ2-7 better, the J assignment may be wrong. Germline lookup yields CDR1 SGDLS and CDR2 YYNGEE. This CDR3 is 15 amino acids long. The CDR3 bases are TGTGCCAGCAGCCCGAACCCGGGGTTTTCCTACGAGCAGTACTTC. Translated: CASSPNPGFSYEQYF.

This chain joins TRBV20-1 and TRBJ1-4, with D possibly being TRBD1 (5 bases). V gave up 3 bases and J gave up 2 bases, with 13 bases separating them. There are 15 residues in the CDR3. Germline V gene sequence: CDR1 DFQATT, CDR2 SNEGSKA (reference sequence). The CDR3 spells CSASGGDLTNEKLFF. In DNA, the CDR3 is TGCAGTGCTAGTGGAGGGGACCTCACTAATGAAAAACTGTTTTTT.

The V call is TRBV24-1, the J call TRBJ2-2, with 7 bases fitting TRBD1. V dropped 12 bases and J dropped 1; count of bases not matched to a gene: 7. The CDR3 has 14 residues. Germline V CDR1 and CDR2: KGHDR, SFDVKD. The CDR3 sequence is CAAGTGVNTGELFF. For the CDR3, the DNA is TGTGCCGCCGGAACAGGGGTGAACACCGGGGAGCTGTTTTTT.

This clonotype was counted once. The chain couples TRBV13 to TRBJ2-5, with TRBD2 as a possible D gene (6 bases). This CDR3 spans 14 amino acids. V lost 5 bases and J 5 bases, leaving 15 bases between the germline ends. Germline lookup yields CDR1 PRHDT and CDR2 FYEKMQ (reference sequence). The CDR3 DNA reads as TGTGCCAGCAGCACCCGGGAAAGCGGGGAGACCCAGTACTTC. Protein sequence: CASSTRESGETQYF. Full variable domain (missing parts from reference TRBV13 and TRBJ2-5): AAGVIQSPRHLIKEKRETATLKCYPIPRHDTVYWYQQGPGQDPQFLISFYEKMQSDKGSIPDRFSAQQFSDYHSELNMSSLELGDSALYFCASSTRESGETQYFGPGTRLLVL.

A word on this clonotype: It is likely a read error, because the conserved phenylalanine at the end of the CDR3 is missing. CDR3 DNA: TGTGCCAGCAGCTTGAACAGGGGAGAGACCCAGTACCTC. Translated: CASSLNRGETQYL. The chain recombines TRBV7-9 with TRBJ2-1; 7 bases match TRBD1. The J call is in doubt because the DNA end fits TRBJ2-5 better. Germline lookup yields CDR1 SEHNR and CDR2 FQNEAQ (reference sequence). The CDR3 contains 13 residues.

A few counts support this clonotype. The V call is TRBV20-1, the J call TRBJ2-1, with 10 bases matching TRBD2. Per the germline V gene, CDR1 is DFQATT and CDR2 is SNEGSKA (reference sequence). CDR3 length equals 15 residues. Trimming at V came to 6 bases and at J to 2 bases, leaving 7 bases not matched to a gene. Here the CDR3 DNA reads TGCAGTGCCCTAGCGGGGGAATTTACCTACAATGAGCAGTTCTTC. It yields the protein CSALAGEFTYNEQFF.

This sequence joins TRBV4-2 and TRBJ2-5; TRBD2 matches 10 bases. CDR1 is LGHNA, CDR2 YNFKEQ, per germline. The J segment lost 2 bases and the V segment lost 2 bases, leaving 5 bases of the junction unmatched. The CDR3 covers 16 residues. In DNA form, the CDR3 reads TGTGCCAGCAGCCAATTGCTAGCGGGAGAACAAGAGACCCAGTACTTC. This codes for CASSQLLAGEQETQYF.